The entry that follows covers one T cell receptor beta chain sequence. The data were obtained in a study of identifying expanded T cells in peripheral blood. The germline V gene encodes CDR1 MGHDK and CDR2 SYGVNS. V shed 6 bases, J shed 5 bases, and the junction held 5 bases outside the gene matches. The CDR3 extends over 14 amino acids. Sequenced by immunoSEQ multiplex PCR; TCRdb stores in-frame clones only, minus some. The sample records around 78,000 clones, roughly 86% being singletons. This chain joins TRBV25-1 and TRBJ2-1; the match to TRBD2 covers 9 bases. The sequence was collected from a person aged 18 to 70 in good health. Sequenced sample: blood. The CDR3 nucleotides are TGTGCCAGCAGGGGATCTAGCGGGAACAATGAGCAGTTCTTC. This encodes CASRGSSGNNEQFF.